The rows below give T cell receptor beta chains drawn from one sample of a study of Ad26.COV2.S vaccination and SARS-CoV-2 variants. TCRdb's copy holds only in-frame clones and misses some; the assay was immunoSEQ multiplex PCR. The data show a few hundred thousand clones, around 92% seen once. This material consisted of peripheral blood, taken in a trial of Ad26.COV2.S vaccine versus placebo. The receptors shown here come from a person between 18 and 60 years old who received the Ad26.COV2.S COVID-19 vaccine or a placebo. Both conserved end residues are part of each CDR3. The D gene is left open where the match is weak. A clone size is listed for some rows: how often the clone was seen (once, few, many), or a class if it is expanded.

clone_size,v_call,d_call,j_call,cdr3_nt,cdr3_aa
-,TRBV6-5,-,TRBJ1-5,TGTGCCAGCAGTTCCGGACGTTATAGCAATCAGCCCCAGCATTTT,CASSSGRYSNQPQHF
-,TRBV11-2,TRBD2,TRBJ2-5,TGTGCCAGCAGCTTTAGCGGGGGGGCCGGAGGAGGGGAGACCCAGTACTTC,CASSFSGGAGGGETQYF
-,TRBV29-1,-,TRBJ1-1,TGCAGCGTTAGTAGGGGGTCTGAAGCTTTCTTT,CSVSRGSEAFF
-,TRBV4-1,-,TRBJ2-7,TGCGCCAGCAGCCAAGATACGAGACAGTCTCTCTACGAGCAGTACTTC,CASSQDTRQSLYEQYF
-,TRBV2,TRBD1,TRBJ1-4,TGTGCCAGCAGTGATTCCGGGACAGCAAATGAAAAACTGTTTTTT,CASSDSGTANEKLFF
-,TRBV4-1,TRBD1,TRBJ2-2,TGCGCCAGCAGCCGACAGGGACCCGGGGAGCTGTTTTTT,CASSRQGPGELFF
-,TRBV18,-,TRBJ2-3,TGTGCCAGCTCACCGGCCGGTACAGATACGCAGTATTTT,CASSPAGTDTQYF
-,TRBV3-1/TRBV3-2,TRBD2,TRBJ2-3,TGTGCCAGCAGCCAAAGCGTTGGCGGGGGGGCGGGCACAGATACGCAGTATTTT,CASSQSVGGGAGTDTQYF
-,TRBV6-5,-,TRBJ1-1,TGTGCCAGCATGAGTCGGAACACTGAAGCTTTCTTT,CASMSRNTEAFF
-,TRBV27,TRBD1,TRBJ1-2,TGTGCCAGCAGTTTAAGAAGGGGACAGTCCTATGGCTACACCTTC,CASSLRRGQSYGYTF
once,TRBV19,-,TRBJ2-7,TGTGCCAGTAGTAGGACCACTTCCTACGAGCAGTACTTC,CASSRTTSYEQYF